This T cell receptor (beta chain) is from a study of human T cells and chemical hapten exposure. Study in general: Mostly female, the patients presented with alopecia areata, totalis or universalis. Small pooled library volume differences chiefly drove per-sample TCR yield variation. Regarding the study as a whole: Sensitizing with DPC caused no change in TCRs above 1 in 1000 frequency.

TCRdb reprocessed the RACE reads via MiXCR and lists one record per CDR3 protein. The sample lists around 360,000 distinct CDR3 sequences; about 6.9% were seen once. This clonotype has only a few counts. The antigen is undetermined. One junction end does not reproduce the germline sequence, and a read error may be involved. The germline V gene encodes CDR1 MDHEN and CDR2 SYDVKM. The CDR3 has 12 residues. Time point meaning: patch test 2, 6 weeks after DPC sensitization. Treatment denoted: therapeutic diphenylcyclopropenone sensitization with weekly scalp DPC. Patients had alopecia, were aged 18 to 70, and were not pregnant.

The rearrangement joins TRBV28 to TRBJ2-7, with a possible D match to TRBD1 (5 bases). Sequenced material: whole blood, taken in connection with sensitization to the hapten diphenylcyclopropenone (DPC). This TCR was recovered from a young woman with alopecia areata. Some clones in this sample may be carry-over from other donors' samples. The CDR3 sequence: CASSFKGTGPGF. CDR3 nucleotide sequence: TGTGCCAGCAGTTTCAAGGGAACAGGCCCAGGGTTC.